Reported below is one TCR beta chain. This record comes from a study of shared clonotypes between healthy human individuals. Sequencing was performed with immunoSEQ multiplex PCR; in TCRdb, only in-frame clones are kept and a portion is missing. Of about 1 million clones in the sample, about 80% were seen once. Trimming left V 4 bases short and J 2 bases short, with 12 bases between. Looked up from germline, CDR1 is MNHNS and CDR2 is SASEGT. The CDR3 contains 15 residues. The receptor was isolated from a man aged 18 to 30 in good health. This chain connects TRBV6-1 to TRBJ1-5; TRBD1 might be the D (5 bases). The source material was memory CD4+ T cells sorted from blood. As to subset: CD45RA-negative fraction. The CDR3 spells CASSAGGMGNQPQHF. In DNA form, the CDR3 reads TGTGCCAGCAGTGCTGGGGGGATGGGCAATCAGCCCCAGCATTTT.